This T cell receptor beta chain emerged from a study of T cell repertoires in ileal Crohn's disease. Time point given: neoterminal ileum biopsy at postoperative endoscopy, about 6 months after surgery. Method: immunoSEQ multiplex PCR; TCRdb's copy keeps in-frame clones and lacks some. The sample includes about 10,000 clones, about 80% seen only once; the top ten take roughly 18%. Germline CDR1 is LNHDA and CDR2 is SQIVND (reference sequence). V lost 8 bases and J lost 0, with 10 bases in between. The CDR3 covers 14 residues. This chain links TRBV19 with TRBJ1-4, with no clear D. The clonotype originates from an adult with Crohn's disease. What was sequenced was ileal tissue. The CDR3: CASGSGATNEKLFF. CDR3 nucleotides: TGTGCCAGTGGATCAGGTGCAACTAATGAAAAACTGTTTTTT.